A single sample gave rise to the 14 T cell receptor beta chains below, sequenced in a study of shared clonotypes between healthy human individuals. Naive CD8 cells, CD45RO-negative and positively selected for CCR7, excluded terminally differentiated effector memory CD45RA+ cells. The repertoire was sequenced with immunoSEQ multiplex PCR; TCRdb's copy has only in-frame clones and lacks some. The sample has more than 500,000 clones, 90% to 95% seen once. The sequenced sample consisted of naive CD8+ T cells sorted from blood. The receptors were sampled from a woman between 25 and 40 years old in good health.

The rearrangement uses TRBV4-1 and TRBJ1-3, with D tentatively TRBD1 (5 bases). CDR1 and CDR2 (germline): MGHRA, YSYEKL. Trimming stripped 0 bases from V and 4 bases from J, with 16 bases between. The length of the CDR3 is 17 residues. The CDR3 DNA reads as TGCGCCAGCAGCCAAGATCGAAAAGGGGTGGACGGAAACACCATATATTTT. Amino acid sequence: CASSQDRKGVDGNTIYF.

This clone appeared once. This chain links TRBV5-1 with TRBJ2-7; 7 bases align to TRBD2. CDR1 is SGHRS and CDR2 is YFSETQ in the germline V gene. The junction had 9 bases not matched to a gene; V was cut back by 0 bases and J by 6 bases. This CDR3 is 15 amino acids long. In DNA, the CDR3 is TGCGCCAGCAGCTTGGGTCCCGCGGGAGTCCCCGAGCAGTACTTC. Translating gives CASSLGPAGVPEQYF.

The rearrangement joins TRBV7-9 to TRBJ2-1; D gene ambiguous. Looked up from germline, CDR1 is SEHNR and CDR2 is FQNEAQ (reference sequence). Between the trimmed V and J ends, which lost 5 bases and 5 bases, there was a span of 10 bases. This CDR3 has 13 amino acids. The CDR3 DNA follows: TGTGCCAGCAGCCCATCGGCTCACAATGAGCAGTTCTTC. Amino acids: CASSPSAHNEQFF.

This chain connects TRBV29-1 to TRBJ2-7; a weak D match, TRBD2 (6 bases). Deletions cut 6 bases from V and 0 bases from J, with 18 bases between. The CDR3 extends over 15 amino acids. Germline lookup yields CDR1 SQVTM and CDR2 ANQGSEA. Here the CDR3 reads CSVVDYQVSSYEQYF. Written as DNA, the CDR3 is TGCAGCGTCGTGGACTACCAAGTGAGCTCCTACGAGCAGTACTTC.

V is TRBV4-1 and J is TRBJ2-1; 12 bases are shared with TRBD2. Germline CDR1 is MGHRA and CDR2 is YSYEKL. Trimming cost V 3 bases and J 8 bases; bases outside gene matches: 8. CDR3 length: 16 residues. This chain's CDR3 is CASSQTSGSMGDEQFF. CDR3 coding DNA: TGCGCCAGCAGCCAGACTAGCGGGAGCATGGGCGATGAGCAGTTCTTC.

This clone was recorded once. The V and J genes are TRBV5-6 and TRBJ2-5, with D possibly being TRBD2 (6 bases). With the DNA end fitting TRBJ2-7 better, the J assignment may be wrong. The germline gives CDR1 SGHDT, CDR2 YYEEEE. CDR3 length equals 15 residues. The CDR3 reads CASSLTGGRAHEQYF. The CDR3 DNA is TGTGCCAGCAGCTTGACCGGGGGTCGGGCCCACGAGCAGTACTTC.

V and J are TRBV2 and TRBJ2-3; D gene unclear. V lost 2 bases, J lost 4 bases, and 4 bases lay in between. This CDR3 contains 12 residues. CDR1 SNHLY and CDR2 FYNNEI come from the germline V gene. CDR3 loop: CASSEWPDTQYF. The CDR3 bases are TGTGCCAGCAGTGAATGGCCAGATACGCAGTATTTT.

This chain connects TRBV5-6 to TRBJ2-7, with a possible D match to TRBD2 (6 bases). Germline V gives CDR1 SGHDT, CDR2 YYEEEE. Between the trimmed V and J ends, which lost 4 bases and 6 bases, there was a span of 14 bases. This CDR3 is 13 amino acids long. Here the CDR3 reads CASSPVTSSEQYF. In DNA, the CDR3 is TGTGCCAGCAGCCCGGTTACTAGCTCCGAGCAGTACTTC.

CDR3 residues: CASSVGMGEQYF. Written as DNA, the CDR3 is TGTGCCAGCAGCGTGGGGATGGGGGAGCAGTACTTC. The V gene is TRBV5-4, the J gene TRBJ2-7; D is undetermined. Germline assignment: CDR1 SGHNT and CDR2 YYREEE (reference sequence). Trimming removed 4 bases at V and 7 bases at J, with 12 bases between. The CDR3 contains 12 residues.

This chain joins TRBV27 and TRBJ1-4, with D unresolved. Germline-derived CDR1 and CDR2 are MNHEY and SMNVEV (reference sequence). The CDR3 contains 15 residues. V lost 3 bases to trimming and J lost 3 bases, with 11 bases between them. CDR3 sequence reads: CASSFEGGANEKLFF. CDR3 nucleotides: TGTGCCAGCAGTTTCGAAGGTGGGGCTAATGAAAAACTGTTTTTT. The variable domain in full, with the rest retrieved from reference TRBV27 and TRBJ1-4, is EAQVTQNPRYLITVTGKKLTVTCSQNMNHEYMSWYRQDPGLGLRQIYYSMNVEVTDKGDVPEGYKVSRKEKRNFPLILESPSPNQTSLYFCASSFEGGANEKLFFGSGTQLSVL.

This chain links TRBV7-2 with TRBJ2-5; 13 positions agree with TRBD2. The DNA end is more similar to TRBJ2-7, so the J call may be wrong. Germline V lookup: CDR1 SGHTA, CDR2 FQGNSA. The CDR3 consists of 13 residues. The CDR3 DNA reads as TGTGCCAGTGGGACTAGCGGGAACTACGAGCAGTACTTC. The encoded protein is CASGTSGNYEQYF.

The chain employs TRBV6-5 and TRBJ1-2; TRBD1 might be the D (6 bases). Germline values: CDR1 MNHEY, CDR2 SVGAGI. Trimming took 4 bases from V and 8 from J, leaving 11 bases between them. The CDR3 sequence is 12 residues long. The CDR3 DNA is TGTGCCAGCAGTTCCAGGGGTAGCGGCTACACCTTC. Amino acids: CASSSRGSGYTF.

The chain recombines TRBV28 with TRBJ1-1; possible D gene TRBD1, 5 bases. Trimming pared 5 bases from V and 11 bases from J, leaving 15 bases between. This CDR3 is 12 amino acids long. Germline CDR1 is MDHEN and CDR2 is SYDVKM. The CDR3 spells CASSTMGGMAFF. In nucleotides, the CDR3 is TGTGCCAGCAGTACTATGGGGGGGATGGCTTTCTTT.

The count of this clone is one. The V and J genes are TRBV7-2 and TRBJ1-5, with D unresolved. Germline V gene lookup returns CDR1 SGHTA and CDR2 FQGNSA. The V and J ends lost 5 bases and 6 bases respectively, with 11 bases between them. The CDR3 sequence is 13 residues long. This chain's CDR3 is CASSPYGGQPQHF. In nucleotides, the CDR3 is TGTGCCAGCAGCCCATACGGTGGTCAGCCCCAGCATTTT.